Given below is one T cell receptor beta chain in context. Its specificity is not known. This record belongs to a study of cytomegalovirus exposure and HLA in healthy donors. In the study overall: Within the Caucasian-associated ancestry cluster were about 81% of the 398 genotyped donors. Study-level results: In an earlier analysis, about 87% or about 30%: the productive usage of most TCR beta V segments. Looking again later, the authors saw that most CMV-associated TCR beta chains seemed HLA-restricted.

With 60 Vbeta and 13 Jbeta primers, the PCR was carried out. The method was immunoSEQ multiplex PCR; TCRdb's version includes in-frame clones alone and lacks a portion of them. The data contain roughly 190,000 clones, more than 80% of them singletons. Trimming at V came to 7 bases and at J to 2 bases, leaving 15 bases not matched to a gene. Germline CDR1 and CDR2: SNHLY and FYNNEI. This CDR3 is 18 amino acids long. Sample: PBMCs. The source is a woman aged 50 to 60 in good health and CMV-seropositive. The V call is TRBV2, the J call TRBJ2-2; 8 nucleotides match TRBD1. The CDR3: CASTSDGTGVINTGELFF. CDR3 sequence (DNA): TGTGCCAGCACCTCAGATGGGACAGGCGTAATTAACACCGGGGAGCTGTTTTTT. Together with reference TRBV2 and TRBJ2-2, the CDR3 gives the full variable domain: EPEVTQTPSHQVTQMGQEVILRCVPISNHLYFYWYRQILGQKVEFLVSFYNNEISEKSEIFDDQFSVERPDGSNFTLKIRSTKLEDSAMYFCASTSDGTGVINTGELFFGEGSRLTVL.